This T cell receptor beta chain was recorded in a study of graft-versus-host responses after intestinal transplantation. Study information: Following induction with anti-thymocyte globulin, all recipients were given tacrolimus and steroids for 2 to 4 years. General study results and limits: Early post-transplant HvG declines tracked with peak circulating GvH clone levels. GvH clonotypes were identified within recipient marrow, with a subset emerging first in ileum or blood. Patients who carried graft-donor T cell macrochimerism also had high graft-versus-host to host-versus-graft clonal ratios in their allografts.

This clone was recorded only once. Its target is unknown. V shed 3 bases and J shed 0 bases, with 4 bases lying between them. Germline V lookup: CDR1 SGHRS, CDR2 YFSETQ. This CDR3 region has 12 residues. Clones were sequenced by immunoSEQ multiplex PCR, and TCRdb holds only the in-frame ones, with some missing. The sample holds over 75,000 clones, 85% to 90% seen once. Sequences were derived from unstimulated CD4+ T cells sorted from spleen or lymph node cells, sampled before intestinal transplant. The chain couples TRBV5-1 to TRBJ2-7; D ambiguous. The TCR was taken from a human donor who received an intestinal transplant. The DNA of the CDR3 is TGCGCCAGCAGCTCCAGCTCCTACGAGCAGTACTTC. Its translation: CASSSSSYEQYF.